One sample yielded the 16 T cell receptor beta chains listed below, sequenced in a study of T cell responses to AZD1222 COVID-19 vaccine. Libraries were prepared by immunoSEQ multiplex PCR; TCRdb keeps only in-frame clonotypes and omits some of them. The repertoire holds more than 95,000 clones, with around 90% as singletons. This sample comprised peripheral blood, obtained on day 0 of MenACWY control vaccination. The receptors originated from an adult in good health.

This rearrangement joins TRBV5-4 to TRBJ2-5, with a possible D match to TRBD2 (6 bases). Germline lookup yields CDR1 SGHNT and CDR2 YYREEE (reference sequence). V shed 2 bases and J shed 1 base, with 12 bases lying between them. This CDR3 has 15 residues. The CDR3 bases are TGTGCCAGCAGCTTTTCTAGTAGCGGCCAAGAGACCCAGTACTTC. Translation: CASSFSSSGQETQYF.

A single count supports this clone. V and J are TRBV2 and TRBJ1-5, with D perhaps matching TRBD1 (6 bases). Trimming took off 7 bases at V and 6 bases at J, with 13 bases between the two ends. Germline values: CDR1 SNHLY, CDR2 FYNNEI. The CDR3 length is 13 residues. The CDR3 DNA follows: TGTGCCAGCACCGCTGGGGGGGCTCAGCCCCAGCATTTT. Its translation is CASTAGGAQPQHF.

The V call is TRBV28, the J call TRBJ2-1; 11 positions match TRBD1. After removal of 5 bases from V and 4 bases from J, the junction contained 7 bases not matched to a gene. Germline V gives CDR1 MDHEN, CDR2 SYDVKM. The CDR3 extends over 16 amino acids. CDR3 sequence reads: CASSRGQGANYNEQFF. The CDR3 nucleotides are TGTGCCAGCAGTCGCGGACAGGGGGCGAATTACAATGAGCAGTTCTTC. The full variable domain, in which reference TRBV28 and TRBJ2-1 provide the parts outside the CDR3, is DVKVTQSSRYLVKRTGEKVFLECVQDMDHENMFWYRQDPGLGLRLIYFSYDVKMKEKGDIPEGYSVSREKKERFSLILESASTNQTSMYLCASSRGQGANYNEQFFGPGTRLTVL.

The chain uses TRBV10-3 and TRBJ1-5; 7 nucleotides agree with TRBD1. The ends lost 8 bases at V and 4 bases at J; junction bases unmatched: 5. The CDR3 contains 13 residues. The germline CDR1 and CDR2 sequences are ENHRY and SYGVKD. The CDR3 coding sequence is TGTGCCATCTTGGACAGGTTAAATCAGCCCCAGCATTTT. It specifies CAILDRLNQPQHF.

The chain employs TRBV4-1 and TRBJ2-2; the D is unclear. Trimming stripped 1 base from V and 2 bases from J, with 8 bases between. CDR3 length: 15 amino acids. Germline V CDR1 and CDR2: MGHRA, YSYEKL. The CDR3 reads CASSQGSLNTGELFF. The CDR3 nucleotides read TGCGCCAGCAGCCAAGGAAGTCTTAACACCGGGGAGCTGTTTTTT.

This clone was observed a handful of times. The rearrangement joins TRBV6-6 to TRBJ1-1, with D hard to call. This CDR3 is 12 amino acids long. Germline loops: CDR1 MNHNY, CDR2 SVGAGI (reference sequence). The germline V and J ends were trimmed by 4 bases and 6 bases, with 9 bases remaining between them. The CDR3 protein is CASSSGVSEAFF. The CDR3 DNA reads TGTGCCAGCAGTTCCGGGGTGTCTGAAGCTTTCTTT.

V is TRBV6-2 or TRBV6-3 and J is TRBJ1-1; D not resolved. The CDR3 has 15 amino acids. The ends were cut back, 0 bases at V and 3 bases at J, with 11 bases in the middle. Germline loops: CDR1 MNHEY, CDR2 SVGEGT. This CDR3 reads CASSYSLGGYTEAFF. The CDR3 nucleotides are TGTGCCAGCAGTTACTCACTCGGCGGATACACTGAAGCTTTCTTT.

This sequence joins TRBV6-4 and TRBJ1-1; 10 nucleotides agree with TRBD1. V dropped 3 bases and J dropped 0; count of bases not matched to a gene: 1. This CDR3 is 15 amino acids long. The V gene's germline CDR1 is MRHNA and CDR2 SNTAGT. The CDR3 reads CASSEGQGMNTEAFF. The CDR3 bases are TGTGCCAGCAGTGAGGGACAGGGGATGAACACTGAAGCTTTCTTT.

The V gene is TRBV12-2, the J gene TRBJ1-5; the table's D call of TRBD1 was not tested on the DNA. TRBV12-2 is shown as a pseudogene. The CDR3 spans 17 residues. The CDR3 bases are TGTGCAAGTCGCTTTGGGGCGGCGACCTCGAGCAATCAGCCCCAGCATTTT. Residues: CASRFGAATSSNQPQHF.

V and J are TRBV19 and TRBJ1-4; 7 bases fit TRBD1. The CDR3 loop spans 17 amino acids. Trimming removed 7 bases from V and 4 bases from J; junction bases left unmatched: 15. Per germline, CDR1 LNHDA and CDR2 SQIVND (reference sequence). CDR3 sequence (DNA): TGTGCCAGTACTCGGTACGTGGGACAGACGAATAATGAAAAACTGTTTTTT. Protein: CASTRYVGQTNNEKLFF.

The V and J genes are TRBV29-1 and TRBJ1-1, with a tentative D call TRBD1 (5 bases). This CDR3 comprises 12 residues. CDR1 and CDR2 (germline): SQVTM, ANQGSEA. Trimming shortened V by 4 bases and J by 11 bases, and 17 bases separated the two germline ends. The CDR3 DNA follows: TGCAGCGTTGTAACGAGGGAGGGGTGGGCTTTCTTT. It specifies CSVVTREGWAFF.

V usage is TRBV27 and J usage is TRBJ1-5; possibly TRBD1 for D (6 bases). Trimming took 5 bases from V and 8 from J, leaving 16 bases between them. Germline V gene sequence: CDR1 MNHEY, CDR2 SMNVEV (reference sequence). This CDR3 is 14 amino acids long. The CDR3 DNA follows: TGTGCCAGCAGTCCCCTACAGGGCTTCGAGCCCCAGCATTTT. Residues: CASSPLQGFEPQHF.

This chain links TRBV5-8 with TRBJ2-5; 9 positions agree with TRBD2. This CDR3 region has 15 residues. CDR1 and CDR2 (germline): SGHTS, YDEGEE. V dropped 3 bases and J dropped 5; count of bases not matched to a gene: 8. The CDR3 protein is CASSSGLAGSETQYF. The CDR3 bases are TGTGCCAGCAGCTCCGGCCTAGCGGGATCGGAGACCCAGTACTTC. The full variable domain, rest sourced from reference TRBV5-8 and TRBJ2-5, is EAGVTQSPTHLIKTRGQQATLRCSPISGHTSVYWYQQALGLGLQFLLWYDEGEERNRGNFPPRFSGRQFPNYSSELNVNALELEDSALYLCASSSGLAGSETQYFGPGTRLLVL.

V is TRBV7-2 and J is TRBJ2-2; a weak D match, TRBD1 (5 bases). The V end lost 2 bases, the J end lost 6 bases, and 19 bases lay between the germline ends. The CDR3 is 17 amino acids. In germline, CDR1 is SGHTA, CDR2 FQGNSA. The CDR3 spells CASSLPLSRQGSGELFF. DNA of the CDR3: TGTGCCAGCAGCTTACCCTTATCGCGGCAGGGCTCCGGGGAGCTGTTTTTT. Combining the CDR3 with reference TRBV7-2 and TRBJ2-2 gives the whole variable domain GAGVSQSPSNKVTEKGKDVELRCDPISGHTALYWYRQSLGQGLEFLIYFQGNSAPDKSGLPSDRFSAERTGGSVSTLTIQRTQQEDSAVYLCASSLPLSRQGSGELFFGEGSRLTVL.

The chain recombines TRBV10-3 with TRBJ1-1; the D gene is possibly TRBD1 (6 bases). From germline, CDR1 is ENHRY and CDR2 SYGVKD. This CDR3 contains 17 residues. V lost 0 bases to trimming and J lost 4 bases, with 18 bases between them. The CDR3 DNA sequence: TGTGCCATCAGTGAGTCGATTCTTGGGGGCTCCCTCACTGAAGCTTTCTTT. As protein: CAISESILGGSLTEAFF.

This clone was found once. V gene TRBV6-5 combines with J gene TRBJ1-1; D is unclear. This CDR3 region has 13 residues. Germline CDR1 is MNHEY and CDR2 is SVGAGI. V lost 7 bases and J 1 base, leaving 10 bases between the germline ends. For the CDR3, the DNA is TGTGCCAGCAATAGGGCCCCGAACACTGAAGCTTTCTTT. Its translation is CASNRAPNTEAFF.